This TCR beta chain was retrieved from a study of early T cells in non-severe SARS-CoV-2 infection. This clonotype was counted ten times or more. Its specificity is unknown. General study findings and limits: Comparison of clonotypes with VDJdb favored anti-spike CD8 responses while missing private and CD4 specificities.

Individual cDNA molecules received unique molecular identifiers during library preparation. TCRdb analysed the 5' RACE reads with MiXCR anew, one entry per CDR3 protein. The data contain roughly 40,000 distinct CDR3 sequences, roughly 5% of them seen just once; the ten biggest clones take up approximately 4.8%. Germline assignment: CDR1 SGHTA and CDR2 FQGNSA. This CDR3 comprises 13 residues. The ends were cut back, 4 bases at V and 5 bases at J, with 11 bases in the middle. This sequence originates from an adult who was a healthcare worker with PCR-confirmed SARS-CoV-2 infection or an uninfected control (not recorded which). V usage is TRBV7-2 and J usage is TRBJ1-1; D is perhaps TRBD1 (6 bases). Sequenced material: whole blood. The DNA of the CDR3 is TGTGCCAGCAGCTGGGGGGGCGGTACTGAAGCTTTCTTT. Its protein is CASSWGGGTEAFF.